The source of this TCR beta chain is a study of synovial regulatory T cells in juvenile arthritis. Whole-study findings and limits: Largely private between patients, iaTreg TCR repertoires showed partial overlap with synovial Teff and blood CPL repertoires. Inflammation-associated Treg cells in blood had less TCR diversity than the remaining blood Treg cells.

Germline V gives CDR1 SGHRS, CDR2 YFSETQ. The length of the CDR3 is 17 residues. No DNA was logged. As regards this clone: Its antigen is not identified.

Median age 11.6 years (2.4-22.9); median disease duration about 7 years (0.2-19.1). Only in-frame clones appear in the TCRdb table, and some are missing; sequencing was by immunoSEQ multiplex PCR. The table lists 8,000 to 10,000 clones. The specimen was Treg cells from blood. Noted subset: remaining (HLA-DR-negative) circulating blood Treg cells. This chain uses TRBV5-1 with TRBJ2-7; TCRdb returns TRBD2, unconfirmable since there is no DNA. This TCR was recovered from a donor between 2 and 35 years old with juvenile idiopathic arthritis. The CDR3 sequence is CASSRGAARGAIYEQYF. Complete variable domain (other parts from reference TRBV5-1 and TRBJ2-7): KAGVTQTPRYLIKTRGQQVTLSCSPISGHRSVSWYQQTPGQGLQFLFEYFSETQRNKGNFPGRFSGRQFSNSRSEMNVSTLELGDSALYLCASSRGAARGAIYEQYFGPGTRLTVT.